This is a list of T cell receptor beta chains from one sample in a study of beta chain features in type 1 diabetes. The protocol was immunoSEQ multiplex PCR, while the TCRdb copy is restricted to in-frame clones and leaves out a portion. The sample holds over 650,000 clones, over 11% seen once. The sample taken for sequencing was naive CD4+ T cells from blood. These receptors originate from a young man with type 1 diabetes. Each CDR3 is given with its conserved first and last residue. Fields, in order: clone size, J gene, V gene, D gene, CDR3 DNA, CDR3 protein. A D gene is named only where the DNA matches it firmly. The size entry is marked missing in some rows and otherwise reads once, few, many or a size class.

- | TRBJ1-2 | TRBV5-1 | - | TGCGCCAGCAGCTTGAGGGGCCCAGACCATTATGGCTACACCTTC | CASSLRGPDHYGYTF
- | TRBJ1-6 | TRBV10-3 | - | TGTGCCATCAGTGAGTGGAAACCGACAGGCAGCTCCTATAATTCACCCCTCCACTTT | CAISEWKPTGSSYNSPLHF
- | TRBJ2-7 | TRBV6-5 | - | TGTGCCAGCAGGTGGGATCTCTACGAGCAGTACTTC | CASRWDLYEQYF
few | TRBJ1-1 | TRBV7-9 | - | TGTGCCAGCAGCCCCCCAAGGACCGGGTTCCCTGAAGCTTTCTTT | CASSPPRTGFPEAFF
few | TRBJ2-6 | TRBV7-6 | TRBD1 | TGTGCCACCTCAGAGGGACAGATTTTCTCTGGGGCCAACGTCCTGACTTTC | CATSEGQIFSGANVLTF
- | TRBJ2-3 | TRBV11-1 | - | TGTGCCAGCAGCTTAGATCCCACCTTCCGGACCGTCGAAGATACGCAGTATTTT | CASSLDPTFRTVEDTQYF
few | TRBJ1-1 | TRBV7-9 | - | TGTGCCAGCAGCCCGAACCCACAGGGAGAAGCTTTCTTT | CASSPNPQGEAFF
- | TRBJ2-7 | TRBV7-2 | - | TGTGCCAGCAGCTCCCCCAGTTCCTACGAGCAGTACTTC | CASSSPSSYEQYF
- | TRBJ2-3 | TRBV5-1 | - | TGCGCCAGCAGCTTGGGGCGGCAGGGAATCACAGATACGCAGTATTTT | CASSLGRQGITDTQYF
- | TRBJ2-7 | TRBV7-9 | TRBD1 | TGTGCCAGCAGCCAGCCGGGACAGGGAAGCGAGCAGTACTTC | CASSQPGQGSEQYF
- | TRBJ2-3 | TRBV5-1 | TRBD1 | TGCGCCAGCAGCGGAGGACAGGCTAGCACAGATACGCAGTATTTT | CASSGGQASTDTQYF
few | TRBJ1-3 | TRBV25-1 | - | TGTGCCAGCAGTGAATTCTTCCCCTCAACTGCCTCTGGAAACACCATATATTTT | CASSEFFPSTASGNTIYF
- | TRBJ2-7 | TRBV28 | TRBD1 | TGTGCCAGCAGTTTGGCTGCAGGGGGCGCCCACGAGCAGTACTTC | CASSLAAGGAHEQYF
- | TRBJ2-7 | TRBV28 | - | TGTGCCAGCAGTTTAGGCGGGCCGGTCTACGAGCAGTACTTC | CASSLGGPVYEQYF